The 5 T cell receptor beta chains below were found in one sample sequenced in a study of T cells after yellow fever vaccination. TCRdb used MiXCR to reprocess the 5' RACE reads, holding one entry per CDR3 protein. The data contain 300,000 to 350,000 distinct CDR3 sequences, about 8.3% of them singletons. Sequencing was performed on PBMCs, taken 35 to 50 days after the first yellow fever vaccination. The receptors here all came from a man aged 18-30 years who received the YFV17D yellow fever vaccine.

This clonotype was seen ten or more times. The chain combines TRBV20-1 with TRBJ1-1; possibly TRBD1 for D (6 bases). Germline V lookup: CDR1 DFQATT, CDR2 SNEGSKA (reference sequence). Trimming removed 4 bases at V and 10 bases at J, with 13 bases between. There are 11 residues in the CDR3. The CDR3 protein is CSAKTGFGAFF. The CDR3, as DNA: TGCAGTGCTAAAACAGGGTTCGGAGCTTTCTTT.

In this sample, this clonotype turned up a few times. The chain is built from TRBV6-5 and TRBJ2-1, with 11 nucleotides matching TRBD1. The germline V gene has CDR1 MNHEY and CDR2 SVGAGI. The CDR3 length is 16 residues. Losses at the gene ends were 0 bases for V and 5 bases for J; bases not matched to a gene: 3. The CDR3 DNA follows: TGTGCCAGCAGTTACTCGGGACAGGGGGAGGACAATGAGCAGTTCTTC. Amino acids: CASSYSGQGEDNEQFF.

The V call is TRBV12-3 or TRBV12-4, the J call TRBJ1-5; the match to TRBD1 covers 9 bases. The CDR3 is 16 amino acids. Trimming removed 6 bases from V and 7 bases from J; junction bases left unmatched: 13. The chain's CDR3 is CASSWITGGEIQPQHF. For the CDR3, the DNA is TGTGCCAGCAGCTGGATCACAGGGGGCGAGATCCAGCCCCAGCATTTT.

The chain carries TRBV10-3 and TRBJ2-7, with TRBD2 as a possible D gene (5 bases). CDR1 ENHRY and CDR2 SYGVKD come from the germline V gene. The ends were cut back, 3 bases at V and 3 bases at J, with 12 bases in the middle. The CDR3 runs 14 residues. The CDR3: CAISDSGGGYEQYV. CDR3 coding DNA: TGTGCCATCAGTGATTCAGGAGGTGGCTACGAGCAGTACGTC.

The CDR3 region has the DNA TGTGCCAGCAAGGAGGGTGCGGGTAATTCACCCCTCCACTTT. Its protein product is CASKEGAGNSPLHF. The chain couples TRBV12-3 or TRBV12-4 to TRBJ1-6; D not certain. V lost 7 bases to trimming and J lost 6 bases, with 13 bases between them. The CDR3 runs 14 residues.